The clone carrying this TCR beta chain was seen a few times. Its cognate antigen is unknown. The data derive from a study of identical twins. Study-wide findings and caveats: The models systematically underestimated how much out-of-frame TCR alpha was shared in monozygotic twins.

Per germline, CDR1 MNHEY and CDR2 SVGEGT. The CDR3 covers 15 residues. V was trimmed by 4 bases and J by 0 bases, leaving 10 bases between them. TCRdb called the 5' RACE reads again in MiXCR, with one record for every CDR3 protein. This table has around 290,000 distinct CDR3 sequences, around 9.7% appearing once. The sample was also reused in another study, on yellow fever vaccine responses in identical twins.

Specimen: CD8+ T cells sorted from blood. V is TRBV6-2 or TRBV6-3 and J is TRBJ2-1, with a possible D match to TRBD1 (5 bases). The origin of this receptor is a woman aged 18-35 years in good health. The DNA of the CDR3 is TGTGCCAGCAGTTCGCTGACAGTCTCCTACAATGAGCAGTTCTTC. Its translation is CASSSLTVSYNEQFF.